This T cell receptor (beta chain) was sequenced in a study of T cells in Graves' hyperthyroidism and ophthalmopathy. About the study: Peripheral blood was secured at the point of initial diagnosis, before any treatment.

Ophthalmopathy patients had Clinical Activity Score at least 3, NOSPECS grade at least 4, duration under 3 months. PBMCs were derived from around 10 ml fresh peripheral blood. Study results and caveats: A 13 V-J signature model discriminated ophthalmopathy versus stable hyperthyroidism.

As regards this clonotype: Its matching antigen is unknown.

From RNA transcripts, TCR beta CDR3 regions were amplified. In the first-round RT-PCR of the TCR CDR3, the HTBI primer set was used. In TCRdb, the multiplex PCR reads were re-called with MiXCR into one record per CDR3 protein. The table lists 530,000 or so distinct CDR3 sequences, roughly 24% of them singletons. CDR1 is MNHEY, CDR2 SMNVEV, per germline (reference sequence). V was pared by 5 bases and J by 3 bases, with 14 bases between. This CDR3 comprises 14 residues. The sequenced sample was blood. The V call is TRBV27, the J call TRBJ2-7; D is perhaps TRBD2 (6 bases). This clonotype was sampled from a woman in her twenties or thirties with Graves' ophthalmopathy. The CDR3 sequence: CASSTRGFVYEQYF. Written as DNA, the CDR3 is TGTGCCAGCAGTACCCGGGGGTTTGTCTACGAGCAGTACTTC.